The next 25 T cell receptor beta chains were all read from a single sample in a study of blood T cell repertoires in COVID-19. Sequencing was performed with immunoSEQ multiplex PCR; in TCRdb, only in-frame clones are kept and a portion is missing. Among about 81,000 clones, 88% were seen once, and the ten largest hold roughly 5%. The sample consisted of peripheral blood. The receptor source for this set is a woman older than 75 with acute or convalescent COVID-19.

This clone was detected once. The chain is built from TRBV5-1 and TRBJ2-1, with D possibly being TRBD2 (5 bases). Germline CDR1 SGHRS, CDR2 YFSETQ. V was trimmed by 4 bases and J by 6 bases, leaving 11 bases between them. The CDR3 is made up of 13 amino acids. CDR3 region: CASSRGLTNEQFF. CDR3 DNA: TGCGCCAGCAGCCGCGGACTTACCAATGAGCAGTTCTTC.

The chain carries TRBV6-5 and TRBJ1-1, with D maybe TRBD1 (6 bases). V was trimmed by 4 bases and J by 4 bases, leaving 13 bases between them. CDR1 MNHEY and CDR2 SVGAGI come from the germline V gene. The CDR3 extends over 14 amino acids. The CDR3 here is CASSFTGPPTEAFF. In DNA, the CDR3 is TGTGCCAGCAGTTTCACAGGGCCCCCCACTGAAGCTTTCTTT.

This sequence joins TRBV19 and TRBJ2-5, with 7 bases aligning to TRBD1. The CDR3 has 15 residues. J lost 2 bases, V lost 6 bases, and 9 bases had no gene match. CDR1 LNHDA and CDR2 SQIVND come from the germline V gene (reference sequence). The CDR3 nucleotides are TGTGCCAGTAGGAAAGAGGGGACAGTTCAAGAGACCCAGTACTTC. Protein: CASRKEGTVQETQYF.

This chain joins TRBV5-1 and TRBJ1-2, with TRBD1 matching over 8 bases. V lost 4 bases and J lost 4; bases outside the gene matches: 6. The CDR3 totals 14 residues. Per germline, CDR1 SGHRS and CDR2 YFSETQ. The CDR3 DNA follows: TGCGCCAGCAGCCACGGGGACAGGACCTATGGCTACACCTTC. Amino acid sequence: CASSHGDRTYGYTF. The entire variable domain, with the rest obtained from reference TRBV5-1 and TRBJ1-2, is as follows: KAGVTQTPRYLIKTRGQQVTLSCSPISGHRSVSWYQQTPGQGLQFLFEYFSETQRNKGNFPGRFSGRQFSNSRSEMNVSTLELGDSALYLCASSHGDRTYGYTFGSGTRLTVV.

The genes are TRBV9 and TRBJ1-4, with 7 bases fitting TRBD1. Germline assignment: CDR1 SGDLS and CDR2 YYNGEE. V dropped 0 bases and J dropped 10; count of bases not matched to a gene: 6. The CDR3 consists of 14 residues. The CDR3 spells CASSVASEGAKLFF. The CDR3 nucleotides are TGTGCCAGCAGCGTAGCCAGTGAGGGGGCAAAACTGTTTTTT.

The chain joins TRBV10-3 to TRBJ2-7, with a weak D call TRBD1 (6 bases). The V end lost 4 bases, the J end lost 4 bases, and 20 bases lay between the germline ends. The CDR3 sequence is 16 residues long. The germline gives CDR1 ENHRY, CDR2 SYGVKD. The CDR3 region has the DNA TGTGCCATCAGTGGCCGCCCGGGACAAGCCATGTACGAGCAGTACTTC. Translating gives CAISGRPGQAMYEQYF.

The DNA of the CDR3 is TGTGCCAGCAGCCAAGAGACTTCCAGCGTCCGCGAGCAGTACTTC. Protein product: CASSQETSSVREQYF. This sequence joins TRBV3-1 (or the pseudogene TRBV3-2) and TRBJ2-7; no firm D call. Germline values: CDR1 LGHDT, CDR2 YNNKEL (reference sequence). V lost 0 bases to trimming and J lost 6 bases, with 15 bases between them. The CDR3 sequence is 15 residues long.

The chain links TRBV27 to TRBJ1-2; 9 nucleotides line up with TRBD1. The CDR3 contains 14 residues. Germline CDR1 reads MNHEY; CDR2 reads SMNVEV (reference sequence). Trimming at V came to 6 bases and at J to 5 bases, leaving 7 bases not matched to a gene. In DNA form, the CDR3 reads TGTGCCAGCAGGGTACAGGGGGCGTCATATGGCTACACCTTC. It codes for CASRVQGASYGYTF.

The chain couples TRBV11-2 to TRBJ2-7; 8 bases fit TRBD1. J was trimmed by 3 bases and V by 4 bases; bases with no gene match: 5. Per germline, CDR1 SGHAT and CDR2 FQNNGV. This CDR3 is built from 14 residues. CDR3 DNA sequence: TGTGCCAGCAGCTCGGGACAGGTTTACTACGAGCAGTACTTC. This sequence encodes CASSSGQVYYEQYF.

This clone showed up just a few times. The V and J genes are TRBV2 and TRBJ2-7; D may be TRBD1 (5 bases). V lost 4 bases and J 5 bases, leaving 12 bases between the germline ends. Germline CDR1 reads SNHLY; CDR2 reads FYNNEI. CDR3 length: 13 residues. The CDR3 protein is CASSVRQTDEQYF. The CDR3 DNA sequence: TGTGCCAGCAGTGTGAGACAGACTGACGAGCAGTACTTC.

This clone has a handful of counts. This chain links TRBV7-2 with TRBJ1-1, with 9 bases fitting TRBD1. Germline V gene data show CDR1 as SGHTA and CDR2 as FQGNSA. J gave up 2 bases and V 5 bases, and 3 bases lay outside the gene matches. CDR3 length: 14 amino acids. CDR3 in DNA: TGTGCCAGCAGCCCGGGACAGGGAAACACTGAAGCTTTCTTT. This gives the protein CASSPGQGNTEAFF.

Concerning this clone: Germline is not matched at one junction end, which may reflect a read error. The chain recombines TRBV7-7 with TRBJ2-5, with D possibly TRBD2 on 6 matching bases. The CDR3 loop spans 16 amino acids. Germline V CDR1 and CDR2: SSHAT, FNYEAQ (reference sequence). The CDR3: CASSAGQGLFQETQYF. CDR3 bases: TGTGCTAGCAGCGCCGGACAAGGACTATTCCAAGAGACCCAGTACTTC.

The chain carries TRBV10-3 and TRBJ1-1; possible D gene TRBD1, 5 bases. From germline, CDR1 is ENHRY and CDR2 SYGVKD. The CDR3 has 13 amino acids. Between the trimmed V and J ends, which lost 7 bases and 0 bases, there was a span of 9 bases. Here the CDR3 DNA reads TGTGCCATCAAGCGGGGACTGAACACTGAAGCTTTCTTT. It translates to CAIKRGLNTEAFF.

This rearrangement joins TRBV6-5 to TRBJ1-3; D is ambiguous. This CDR3 has 16 amino acids. CDR1 is MNHEY and CDR2 is SVGAGI in the germline V gene. V was pared by 0 bases and J by 0 bases, with 9 bases between. CDR3 protein: CASSYSSVTSGNTIYF. The DNA for the CDR3 is TGTGCCAGCAGTTACTCGTCGGTCACCTCTGGAAACACCATATATTTT.

The chain has TRBV20-1 and TRBJ2-3; D is perhaps TRBD2 (6 bases). CDR1 and CDR2 from the germline V gene are DFQATT and SNEGSKA (reference sequence). The CDR3 length is 11 residues. The ends were cut back, 5 bases at V and 5 bases at J, with 8 bases in the middle. The CDR3 nucleotides read TGCAGTGCTCTGCGGGAAGATACGCAGTATTTT. It codes for CSALREDTQYF.

J is TRBJ1-1 and V is TRBV7-9, with a tentative D call TRBD1 (5 bases). CDR1 and CDR2 from the germline V gene are SEHNR and FQNEAQ (reference sequence). V was trimmed by 2 bases and J by 1 base, leaving 8 bases between them. The CDR3 sequence is 14 residues long. CDR3 amino acids: CASSLWGENTEAFF. CDR3 nucleotides: TGTGCCAGCAGCTTATGGGGGGAGAACACTGAAGCTTTCTTT.

The V gene is TRBV29-1, the J gene TRBJ2-5; 8 nucleotides line up with TRBD1. J lost 4 bases, V lost 2 bases, and 6 bases had no gene match. The CDR3 is 14 amino acids. Germline values: CDR1 SQVTM, CDR2 ANQGSEA. The CDR3: CSVEFRGRRETQYF. As DNA, the CDR3 is TGCAGCGTTGAATTCAGGGGGCGAAGAGAGACCCAGTACTTC.

Only a few counts were recorded for this clone. The gene calls are TRBV6-5 and TRBJ1-1, with no clear D. V lost 6 bases and J lost 1, with 15 bases in between. CDR1 MNHEY and CDR2 SVGAGI come from the germline V gene. The CDR3 is 15 residues long. CDR3 amino acids: CASSSRNTANTEAFF. The CDR3 DNA reads as TGTGCCAGCAGCTCCCGGAATACAGCGAACACTGAAGCTTTCTTT.

V and J are TRBV19 and TRBJ2-7, with D maybe TRBD1 (6 bases). The V gene lost 5 bases and the J gene lost 6 bases, with 23 bases spanning the gap. The CDR3 consists of 16 residues. Germline V gives CDR1 LNHDA, CDR2 SQIVND (reference sequence). The CDR3 DNA is TGTGCCAGTAGTGCAACCTCCGGGACACTGAAATCCGAGCAGTACTTC. Protein: CASSATSGTLKSEQYF.

The V call is TRBV6-1, the J call TRBJ2-3, with TRBD2 matching 10 bases. The CDR3 spans 17 residues. The V and J ends lost 1 base and 4 bases, in that order; junction bases with no gene match: 8. Germline lookup yields CDR1 MNHNS and CDR2 SASEGT. CDR3 DNA: TGTGCCAGCAGTGAAGGGTTCCTAGCGGGGGTCGCAGATACGCAGTATTTT. Translating it yields CASSEGFLAGVADTQYF.

The chain joins TRBV14 to TRBJ1-1, with D possibly matching TRBD1 (6 bases). Trimming pared 2 bases from V and 11 bases from J, leaving 18 bases between. The germline V gene encodes CDR1 SGHDN and CDR2 FVKESK. CDR3 length: 14 residues. For the CDR3, the DNA is TGTGCCAGCAGCCAATACCAGACGGGGACACTGGCTTTCTTT. As protein: CASSQYQTGTLAFF.

The rearrangement joins TRBV9 to TRBJ1-2; 12 nucleotides agree with TRBD1. The CDR3 is 15 amino acids. V gave up 5 bases and J gave up 6 bases; unmatched junction bases: 8. Per the germline V gene, CDR1 is SGDLS and CDR2 is YYNGEE. CDR3 region: CASSAGTGGRDGYTF. In nucleotides, the CDR3 is TGTGCCAGCAGTGCCGGGACAGGGGGCAGGGATGGCTACACCTTC.

The J gene is TRBJ2-5, the V gene TRBV9, with TRBD2 matching over 9 bases. The CDR3 is 17 amino acids. CDR1 and CDR2 (germline): SGDLS, YYNGEE. V trimming: 0 bases; J trimming: 4 bases; junction bases outside the gene matches: 10. The CDR3, as DNA: TGTGCCAGCAGCGTAGGTAGCGGCGGGGGGGCAGGAGAGACCCAGTACTTC. The encoded protein is CASSVGSGGGAGETQYF.

This chain's CDR3 is CASSEAGTSGRYTDTQYF. For the CDR3, the DNA is TGTGCCAGCAGCGAGGCCGGGACTAGCGGGAGGTACACAGATACGCAGTATTTT. This chain connects TRBV5-6 to TRBJ2-3; 15 bases are a match to TRBD2. Looked up from germline, CDR1 is SGHDT and CDR2 is YYEEEE. The CDR3 spans 18 residues. The V and J ends lost 4 bases and 2 bases, in that order; junction bases with no gene match: 8.

This sequence joins TRBV11-3 and TRBJ1-1; D unresolved. V was trimmed by 6 bases and J by 2 bases, leaving 10 bases between them. Germline lookup yields CDR1 SGHNT and CDR2 YENEEA. There are 13 residues in the CDR3. The CDR3 is CASSFTANTEAFF. The CDR3 DNA sequence: TGTGCCAGCAGTTTCACAGCAAACACTGAAGCTTTCTTT.